Presented here are 20 T cell receptor beta chains from one specimen sequenced in a study of blood T cells in healthy people across ages. Using a J-beta primer mix together with a sample-barcoded 5' primer, a second PCR was run for roughly 6 to 12 cycles. MiXCR was run by TCRdb on the 5' RACE reads, yielding one entry per CDR3 protein. The table has approximately 1,000,000 distinct CDR3 sequences, 30% to 40% seen once; the top ten hold around 14%. The sample was blood. The receptors stem from a man between 18 and 35 years old in good health.

The table lists this clonotype with a few counts. This chain connects TRBV21-1 to TRBJ2-3. TRBV21-1 is a known pseudogene. The CDR3 totals 14 residues. The DNA of the CDR3 is TGTGCCAGCAGCAAAGTGGTTTTCACAGATACGCAGTATTTT. As protein: CASSKVVFTDTQYF.

The J gene is TRBJ1-1, the V gene TRBV20-1; perhaps TRBD1 as D (6 bases). V lost 0 bases and J lost 4, with 12 bases in between. CDR3 length equals 14 residues. Germline CDR1 and CDR2: DFQATT and SNEGSKA (reference sequence). Written as DNA, the CDR3 is TGCAGTGCTAGAGATCAGGGGATACTCACTGAAGCTTTCTTT. Amino acids: CSARDQGILTEAFF.

In its sample, this clonotype was seen a few times. V gene TRBV27 combines with J gene TRBJ1-2; 7 bases line up with TRBD1. Germline V CDR1 and CDR2: MNHEY, SMNVEV (reference sequence). The CDR3 consists of 13 residues. The junction had 6 bases not matched to a gene; V was cut back by 3 bases and J by 8 bases. DNA of the CDR3: TGTGCCAGCAGTTTGACAGGGAAAGGGGGCTACACCTTC. Protein product: CASSLTGKGGYTF.

V usage is TRBV7-2 and J usage is TRBJ1-4, with TRBD1 matching over 9 bases. Germline V lookup: CDR1 SGHTA, CDR2 FQGNSA. This CDR3 has 15 amino acids. V trimming: 4 bases; J trimming: 7 bases; junction bases outside the gene matches: 7. CDR3: CASSSDRGGGEKLFF. The CDR3 nucleotides read TGTGCCAGCAGCTCGGACAGGGGAGGGGGTGAAAAACTGTTTTTT.

This rearrangement joins TRBV6-1 to TRBJ1-1, with D unclear. V shed 6 bases and J shed 5 bases, with 16 bases lying between them. In germline, CDR1 is MNHNS, CDR2 SASEGT. The CDR3 is 14 residues long. In DNA form, the CDR3 reads TGTGCCAGCAGCCAGCCAGGATTAGGTACTGAAGCTTTCTTT. This gives the protein CASSQPGLGTEAFF.

The chain is built from TRBV10-3 and TRBJ1-1; 8 nucleotides agree with TRBD1. V was clipped by 10 bases and J by 3 bases; unmatched bases: 7. Germline V gene data show CDR1 as ENHRY and CDR2 as SYGVKD. The CDR3 is 13 residues long. Written as DNA, the CDR3 is TGTGCCACAGAGACAGGGGAGTACACTGAAGCTTTCTTT. It is translated as CATETGEYTEAFF.

The chain carries TRBV7-2 and TRBJ2-3; 7 bases agree with TRBD2. The V gene end was trimmed by 5 bases and the J gene end by 4 bases; junction bases not matched to a gene: 15. The CDR3 runs 17 residues. The germline CDR1 and CDR2 sequences are SGHTA and FQGNSA. DNA of the CDR3: TGTGCCAGCAGCCCTGCTTTCGGTGCGGGGAGGGCAGATACGCAGTATTTT. It specifies CASSPAFGAGRADTQYF.

This clonotype has more than one count but fewer than ten. The gene calls are TRBV12-3 or TRBV12-4 and TRBJ2-3, with 10 bases lining up with TRBD1. The CDR3 totals 15 residues. The V gene end was trimmed by 8 bases and the J gene end by 2 bases; junction bases not matched to a gene: 7. The CDR3, as DNA: TGTGCCAGCGAAACCGGGACAGGGGTCACAGATACGCAGTATTTT. This codes for CASETGTGVTDTQYF.

This rearrangement joins TRBV12-3 or TRBV12-4 to TRBJ2-1, with D unresolved. The CDR3 covers 16 residues. V was cut by 2 bases and J by 1 base, with 12 bases left in between. CDR3 residues: CASSLQGKGSYNEQFF. As DNA, the CDR3 is TGTGCCAGCAGTTTACAAGGAAAAGGTTCCTACAATGAGCAGTTCTTC.

J is TRBJ1-4 and V is TRBV28; D might be TRBD1 (6 bases). This CDR3 region has 17 residues. CDR1 is MDHEN and CDR2 is SYDVKM in the germline V gene. Trimming removed 3 bases from V and 6 bases from J, with 20 bases in between. Written as DNA, the CDR3 is TGTGCCAGCAGTTTGATCGCTCGTCAGGGGCCAGATGAAAAACTGTTTTTT. It is translated as CASSLIARQGPDEKLFF.

The table lists this clonotype with a few counts. Here the CDR3 reads CASSEVARLPGANVLTF. The CDR3 coding sequence is TGTGCCAGCAGTGAAGTGGCCCGCCTTCCTGGGGCCAACGTCCTGACTTTC. The gene calls are TRBV2 and TRBJ2-6, with D hard to call. The germline gives CDR1 SNHLY, CDR2 FYNNEI. The CDR3 is made up of 17 amino acids. V was pared by 1 base and J by 2 bases, with 12 bases between.

The chain couples TRBV5-1 to TRBJ2-6; D remains ambiguous. CDR1 is SGHRS and CDR2 is YFSETQ in the germline V gene. With 2 bases removed from V and 2 bases from J, the gap between germline ends came to 8 bases. The CDR3 is 15 amino acids. CDR3 DNA: TGCGCCAGCAGCTTTCCGGCACCTGGGGCCAACGTCCTGACTTTC. Translated: CASSFPAPGANVLTF. The full variable domain, with the rest looked up from reference TRBV5-1 and TRBJ2-6, is KAGVTQTPRYLIKTRGQQVTLSCSPISGHRSVSWYQQTPGQGLQFLFEYFSETQRNKGNFPGRFSGRQFSNSRSEMNVSTLELGDSALYLCASSFPAPGANVLTFGAGSRLTVL.

A few counts support this clonotype. The chain links TRBV2 to TRBJ2-1, with D maybe TRBD1 (7 bases). The CDR3 length is 14 residues. Germline lookup yields CDR1 SNHLY and CDR2 FYNNEI. Trimming removed 4 bases at V and 7 bases at J, with 14 bases between. CDR3 nucleotide sequence: TGTGCCAGCAGTGCCAGGGGGGTCGGGAATGAGCAGTTCTTC. Amino acids: CASSARGVGNEQFF.

The chain is built from TRBV4-3 and TRBJ1-2, with D perhaps matching TRBD1 (5 bases). Trimming took off 0 bases at V and 7 bases at J, with 18 bases between the two ends. Germline CDR1 and CDR2: LGHNA and YSLEER. The CDR3 spans 16 residues. This chain's CDR3 is CASSQDPGPRASGYTF. The CDR3 nucleotides are TGCGCCAGCAGCCAAGACCCGGGCCCCAGGGCTTCTGGCTACACCTTC.

This clonotype has a handful of counts. The rearrangement links TRBV20-1 to TRBJ1-4; 7 positions match TRBD1. There are 14 residues in the CDR3. CDR1 is DFQATT, CDR2 SNEGSKA, per germline (reference sequence). The V and J ends lost 0 bases and 7 bases, in that order; junction bases with no gene match: 5. DNA for the CDR3: TGCAGTGCTAGAGAAAACAGGGGTAGTGAAAAACTGTTTTTT. The encoded protein is CSARENRGSEKLFF.

Here the CDR3 reads CASSRAGTGHDEQFF. CDR3 in DNA: TGTGCCAGCTCACGAGCCGGGACAGGTCACGATGAGCAGTTCTTC. V usage is TRBV18 and J usage is TRBJ2-1; TRBD1 matches at 8 bases. The trim removed 4 bases at V and 8 bases at J, leaving 10 bases unmatched. Per germline, CDR1 KGHSH and CDR2 LQKENI. CDR3 size: 15 residues.

V usage is TRBV6-2 or TRBV6-3 and J usage is TRBJ2-3; 7 bases are a match to TRBD2. Germline CDR1 is MNHEY and CDR2 is SVGEGT. CDR3 size: 16 residues. The ends lost 1 base at V and 2 bases at J; junction bases unmatched: 6. As DNA, the CDR3 is TGTGCCAGCAGTTACTACGGACTAGAAGACACAGATACGCAGTATTTT. Its protein is CASSYYGLEDTDTQYF.

The J gene is TRBJ2-7, the V gene TRBV5-1, with TRBD1 identical over 9 bases. Trimming took 3 bases from V and 7 from J; bases not matched to a gene: 11. Germline assignment: CDR1 SGHRS and CDR2 YFSETQ. This CDR3 has 15 amino acids. CDR3 sequence: CASSYLTGGYNEQYF. In nucleotides, the CDR3 is TGCGCCAGCAGCTATTTGACAGGGGGATATAATGAGCAGTACTTC.

This clonotype came up a few times. The chain couples TRBV7-2 to TRBJ2-4; D is possibly TRBD1 (5 bases). The V end lost 1 base, the J end lost 6 bases, and 10 bases lay between the germline ends. CDR1 and CDR2 from the germline V gene are SGHTA and FQGNSA. This CDR3 has 14 residues. CDR3: CASSLVRVPNIQYF. Here the CDR3 DNA reads TGTGCCAGCAGCTTAGTCAGGGTTCCAAACATTCAGTACTTC.

This clonotype was seen a handful of times. The chain links TRBV6-6 to TRBJ2-7; no definite D call. The germline CDR1 and CDR2 sequences are MNHNY and SVGAGI (reference sequence). Trimming removed 3 bases from V and 2 bases from J, with 5 bases in between. This CDR3 has 12 amino acids. CDR3 coding DNA: TGTGCCAGCAGTTATAGTCCCTACGAGCAGTACTTC. Translation: CASSYSPYEQYF.